This paragraph reports one T cell receptor (beta chain). Antigen: not known. PCR was performed using 60 Vbeta and 13 Jbeta primers. Data came from immunoSEQ multiplex PCR; TCRdb stores just in-frame clones and leaves some out. The sample has under 70,000 clones; around three quarters are singletons. This entry comes from a study of cytomegalovirus exposure and HLA in healthy donors. Whole-study findings and limits: Likely technical artifact: a cluster of highly shared sequence variants.

V was pared by 1 base and J by 9 bases, with 25 bases between. The CDR3 length is 18 residues. Germline V gene data show CDR1 as LGHNA and CDR2 as YSLEER. Donors in the study were healthy people who gave bone marrow. V and J are TRBV4-3 and TRBJ2-1, with a possible D match to TRBD2 (7 bases). Sequenced input: PBMCs. The receptor's source is an older woman in good health and CMV-seropositive. The CDR3 region has the DNA TGCGCCAGCAGCCAAGTTATTGCGGGGGCCCCGGGGGAGAGTGAGCAGTTCTTC. Translation: CASSQVIAGAPGESEQFF.